These 10 T cell receptor beta chains share one sample of origin, sequenced in a study of blood T cell repertoires in COVID-19. This table comes from immunoSEQ multiplex PCR, and its TCRdb copy is limited to in-frame clones, with some not included. The profile covers about 140,000 clones, with roughly 76% appearing a single time and roughly 14% taken by the ten largest. Sequencing was performed on peripheral blood. These receptors were taken from a man at least 80 years old with acute or convalescent COVID-19.

V is TRBV28 and J is TRBJ2-5; 7 bases are a match to TRBD1. V gave up 2 bases and J gave up 7 bases; unmatched junction bases: 7. CDR1 and CDR2 from the germline V gene are MDHEN and SYDVKM. The CDR3 has 14 amino acids. The CDR3 DNA reads TGTGCCAGCAGTTTACAGACAGGGCACGGGACCCAGTACTTC. It specifies CASSLQTGHGTQYF.

V and J are TRBV19 and TRBJ2-5, with 9 bases that match TRBD1. From germline, CDR1 is LNHDA and CDR2 SQIVND (reference sequence). The CDR3 loop spans 15 amino acids. J gave up 4 bases and V 2 bases, and 5 bases lay outside the gene matches. DNA for the CDR3: TGTGCCAGTAGTATAACAGGGGGCCGTGGAGAGACCCAGTACTTC. It codes for CASSITGGRGETQYF.

The gene calls are TRBV6-2 or TRBV6-3 and TRBJ2-1; 12 bases are a match to TRBD2. The length of the CDR3 is 16 residues. V was pared by 5 bases and J by 2 bases, with 4 bases of the junction left unmatched. The germline CDR1 and CDR2 sequences are MNHEY and SVGEGT. CDR3 residues: CASSHRLAGAYNEQFF. CDR3 bases: TGTGCCAGCAGTCACCGACTAGCGGGGGCCTACAATGAGCAGTTCTTC.

The chain employs TRBV7-9 and TRBJ2-5, with D possibly TRBD2 on 7 matching bases. The CDR3 loop spans 16 amino acids. Trimming cost V 3 bases and J 2 bases, with 16 bases left between them. Germline V gene lookup returns CDR1 SEHNR and CDR2 FQNEAQ (reference sequence). DNA for the CDR3: TGTGCCAGCAGCTTCACGGGGGGCCGGGGACAAGAGACCCAGTACTTC. Its translation: CASSFTGGRGQETQYF.

This clone was observed a few times. The V and J genes are TRBV30 and TRBJ1-3, with D tentatively TRBD1 (6 bases). V lost 5 bases and J 0 bases, leaving 11 bases between the germline ends. The CDR3 totals 14 residues. Germline-derived CDR1 and CDR2 are GTSNPN and SVGIG (reference sequence). For the CDR3, the DNA is TGTGCCTGGGGGGGACAAAACTCTGGAAACACCATATATTTT. Amino acids: CAWGGQNSGNTIYF.

The chain employs TRBV19 and TRBJ1-1, with TRBD1 as a possible D gene (6 bases). The V gene's germline CDR1 is LNHDA and CDR2 SQIVND (reference sequence). V lost 3 bases, J lost 0 bases, and 14 bases lay in between. The CDR3 sequence is 16 residues long. As DNA, the CDR3 is TGTGCCAGTAGTATGCCCGGACAGAGATTGAACACTGAAGCTTTCTTT. Protein product: CASSMPGQRLNTEAFF. The full variable domain, completed using reference TRBV19 and TRBJ1-1, is DGGITQSPKYLFRKEGQNVTLSCEQNLNHDAMYWYRQDPGQGLRLIYYSQIVNDFQKGDIAEGYSVSREKKESFPLTVTSAQKNPTAFYLCASSMPGQRLNTEAFFGQGTRLTVV.

The chain is built from TRBV19 and TRBJ1-1; 7 nucleotides line up with TRBD1. J lost 0 bases, V lost 5 bases, and 6 bases had no gene match. From germline, CDR1 is LNHDA and CDR2 SQIVND (reference sequence). This CDR3 is 15 amino acids long. CDR3 in DNA: TGTGCCAGTAGTCTACGGGACAGATTGAACACTGAAGCTTTCTTT. As protein: CASSLRDRLNTEAFF.

The rearrangement links TRBV7-6 to TRBJ1-1; 7 nucleotides agree with TRBD1. This CDR3 region has 15 residues. CDR1 and CDR2 from the germline V gene are SGHVS and FNYEAQ. V lost 5 bases, J lost 8 bases, and 14 bases stayed unmatched. CDR3 sequence reads: CASSPEPDRAAEAFF. Here the CDR3 DNA reads TGTGCCAGCAGCCCAGAACCCGACAGGGCTGCCGAAGCTTTCTTT.

The V gene is TRBV7-6, the J gene TRBJ2-7; 8 nucleotides agree with TRBD1. The CDR3 runs 14 residues. Germline CDR1 reads SGHVS; CDR2 reads FNYEAQ. Trimming removed 4 bases from V and 6 bases from J; junction bases left unmatched: 8. CDR3 in amino acids: CASSYRDRSVEQYF. Here the CDR3 DNA reads TGTGCCAGCAGCTACCGGGACAGGAGTGTCGAGCAGTACTTC.

The V gene is TRBV30, the J gene TRBJ1-4; 11 nucleotides line up with TRBD1. This CDR3 spans 13 amino acids. From germline, CDR1 is GTSNPN and CDR2 SVGIG (reference sequence). V dropped 6 bases and J dropped 7; count of bases not matched to a gene: 4. CDR3 region: CACGTGGTEKLFF. Here the CDR3 DNA reads TGTGCCTGTGGGACAGGGGGTACTGAAAAACTGTTTTTT.